This is a list of T cell receptor beta chains from one sample in a study of blood T cells in healthy people across ages. TCRdb itself ran the 5' RACE reads through MiXCR, one entry per CDR3 protein. The sample shows roughly 900,000 distinct CDR3 sequences, roughly 50% of them seen only once. Sample: blood. These receptors were collected from a man younger than 45 in good health. Both conserved end residues are part of each CDR3. Fields, in order: J gene, V gene, clone size, D gene, CDR3 DNA, CDR3 protein. The D gene is left open where the match is weak. Rows give clone size only sometimes, using once, few, many, or a class for an expanded clone.

>TRBJ2-3|TRBV7-9|-|TRBD2
TGTGCCAGCAGCGAGCGCGGGAGTCCCTGGGATACGCAGTATTTT
CASSERGSPWDTQYF
>TRBJ2-5|TRBV2|-|TRBD1
TGTGCCAGCAGTGAACCCGAAACCGGGACAGTGTACCAAGAGACCCAGTACTTC
CASSEPETGTVYQETQYF
>TRBJ1-2|TRBV20-1|-|TRBD1
TGCAGTGCTAGGGGACAGGGACCCTATGGCTACACCTTC
CSARGQGPYGYTF
>TRBJ1-2|TRBV3-1|few|-
TGTGCCAGCAGCGGGAGCGGACAGAACTATGGCTACACCTTC
CASSGSGQNYGYTF
>TRBJ2-1|TRBV12-5|-|TRBD1
TGTGCTAGTGGCGGGACAGGGTATGGCAATGAGCAGTTCTTC
CASGGTGYGNEQFF
>TRBJ2-5|TRBV7-9|few|-
TGTGCCAGCAGCTTAGCGAGTGTTCAAGAGACCCAGTACTTC
CASSLASVQETQYF
>TRBJ2-6|TRBV20-1|-|TRBD2
TGCAGTGCTAGAGCGGGGGGAGTCGACTCTGGGGCCAACGTCCTGACTTTC
CSARAGGVDSGANVLTF
>TRBJ2-7|TRBV29-1|few|TRBD1
TGCAGCGTTGTAGGCGACAGGGGGTACGAGCAGTACTTC
CSVVGDRGYEQYF
>TRBJ2-7|TRBV19|once|TRBD1
TGTGCGGTACAGGGGACCTACGAGCAGTACTTC
CAVQGTYEQYF
>TRBJ1-6|TRBV6-1|-|-
TGTGCCAGCAGTGAACGGGGGCTTCCTAATTCACCCCTCCACTTT
CASSERGLPNSPLHF
>TRBJ1-4|TRBV12-3/TRBV12-4|few|TRBD1
TGTGCCAGCAGTCCTAGCCCTTCCGGGACAGATAATGAAAAACTGTTTTTT
CASSPSPSGTDNEKLFF
>TRBJ1-5|TRBV6-2/TRBV6-3|-|-
TGTGCCAGCAGTAAAACAGGGTTCAATCAGCCCCAGCATTTT
CASSKTGFNQPQHF
>TRBJ2-3|TRBV5-1|few|-
TGCGCCAGCAGCACGGACGCAGGGGATAGCACAGATACGCAGTATTTT
CASSTDAGDSTDTQYF
>TRBJ2-5|TRBV6-5|once|TRBD2
TGTGCCAGCAGTTACACTTTTGCGAGCGGGACAGAGACCCAGTACTTC
CASSYTFASGTETQYF
>TRBJ2-1|TRBV12-5|few|TRBD1
TGTGCTAGTGGGGGGTCCCGGGACAGGGACAATGAGCAGTTCTTC
CASGGSRDRDNEQFF
>TRBJ2-1|TRBV29-1|-|-
TGCAGCGTTGCATGGGGGCGCGGGTACAATGAGCAGTTCTTC
CSVAWGRGYNEQFF
>TRBJ1-4|TRBV6-5|many|-
TGTGCCAGCAAAAGACGATGGGGTTCTAATGAAAAACTGTTTTTT
CASKRRWGSNEKLFF
>TRBJ1-2|TRBV10-2|few|TRBD1
TGCGCCAGCACCCCGGGGATGGAAGAGACAGGGGGCTTTTACCGCTATGGCTACACCTTC
CASTPGMEETGGFYRYGYTF
>TRBJ1-2|TRBV7-2|-|-
TGTGCCAGCAGCTACCGACAGACCTTCCAAGGCTACACCTTC
CASSYRQTFQGYTF
>TRBJ1-1|TRBV10-3|-|-
TGTGCCATCAGTACAACCCTCAGGGGCCGGGAGGGGAACACTGAAGCTTTCTTT
CAISTTLRGREGNTEAFF
>TRBJ2-1|TRBV6-2/TRBV6-3|once|TRBD1
TGTGCCAGCCAAAAACAAGGGGGCGGCGGTCGGGAGCAGTTCTTC
CASQKQGGGGREQFF
>TRBJ2-7|TRBV13|once|TRBD2
TGTGCCAGCAACCCCGGGACTAGCGGTTCCTACGAGCAGTACTTC
CASNPGTSGSYEQYF
>TRBJ1-2|TRBV20-1|-|-
TGCAGTGCTAGTGGAGAGGGCGGCTACACCTTC
CSASGEGGYTF
>TRBJ2-3|TRBV6-5|few|TRBD2
TGTGCCAGCAGTTACTCCCTAGCGGGGGGGCCGGATACGCAGTATTTT
CASSYSLAGGPDTQYF
>TRBJ2-1|TRBV7-6|-|-
TGTGCCAGCGGGCGGGTCTACGGTAACAATGAGCAGTTCTTC
CASGRVYGNNEQFF
>TRBJ2-3|TRBV7-2|many|TRBD2
TGTGCCAGCAGCTCCTACCTAGCGGGGGCTGGAGATACGCAGTATTTT
CASSSYLAGAGDTQYF
>TRBJ1-2|TRBV4-1|-|-
TGCGCCAGCAGCCAAGACGGACCCTATGGCTACACCTTC
CASSQDGPYGYTF
>TRBJ1-4|TRBV6-5|-|-
TGTGCCAGCAGTCTCCGGGCGCCGGAGGACTCTGAAAAACTGTTTTTT
CASSLRAPEDSEKLFF
>TRBJ2-1|TRBV4-3|few|TRBD2
TGCGCCAGCAGCGACGGGGGGGGATCCTACAATGAGCAGTTCTTC
CASSDGGGSYNEQFF
>TRBJ2-1|TRBV6-2/TRBV6-3|many|-
TGTGCCAGCAGTTCTCTCCCCGGGACTTCTAGAATATACAATGAGCAGTTCTTC
CASSSLPGTSRIYNEQFF
>TRBJ2-7|TRBV4-3|few|-
TGCGCCAGCAGCCCACAGACCGATCGAGCCTACGAGCAGTACTTC
CASSPQTDRAYEQYF
>TRBJ1-2|TRBV29-1|few|-
TGCAGCGTTGAAAAGGGCAGCGCCTATGGCTACACCTTC
CSVEKGSAYGYTF
>TRBJ2-5|TRBV28|once|-
TGTGCCAGCAGTTTAAGGCAGGGGGGGCAAGAGACCCAGTACTTC
CASSLRQGGQETQYF
>TRBJ1-2|TRBV27|-|-
TGTGCCAGCAGTTTATCGAGGGGCCCCTGGTATGGCTACACCTTC
CASSLSRGPWYGYTF
>TRBJ2-1|TRBV30|-|-
TGTGCCGGGAGTGTTACAGCGAATGAGCAGTTCTTC
CAGSVTANEQFF
>TRBJ2-3|TRBV7-2|many|-
TGTGCCAGCAGCTTAGGACTTAGAACAGATACGCAGTATTTT
CASSLGLRTDTQYF
>TRBJ2-7|TRBV7-8|-|TRBD1
TGTGCCAGCAGCTTATTTTCACAGGGGGATTACGAGCAGTACTTC
CASSLFSQGDYEQYF
>TRBJ2-3|TRBV3-1|few|TRBD2
TGTGCCAGCAGCCAAGATGCTAGCGGGACCACAGATACGCAGTATTTT
CASSQDASGTTDTQYF
>TRBJ2-3|TRBV9|-|TRBD2
TGTGCCAGCAGCGTAGGAGCGGGAGGGAGTACAGATACGCAGTATTTT
CASSVGAGGSTDTQYF
>TRBJ2-3|TRBV12-3/TRBV12-4|-|TRBD2
TGTGCCAGCAGCCCGATAGCGGGGGCGCTCACAGATACGCAGTATTTT
CASSPIAGALTDTQYF
>TRBJ2-7|TRBV12-3/TRBV12-4|-|TRBD1
TGTGCCAGCAGTCCCACCGGGACAGGGGGCGGCGAGCAGTACTTC
CASSPTGTGGGEQYF
>TRBJ2-5|TRBV7-8|-|TRBD2
TGTGCCAGCAGCTTGACTAGCGGAAAAGAGACCCAGTACTTC
CASSLTSGKETQYF
>TRBJ1-2|TRBV18|-|-
TGTGCCAGCTCACCGTCTCTGGCGGATGGCTACACCTTC
CASSPSLADGYTF
>TRBJ2-3|TRBV6-5|few|TRBD2
TGTGCCAGCAGTTACTCTCGGGGGGAGGATACGCAGTATTTT
CASSYSRGEDTQYF
>TRBJ2-3|TRBV5-1|once|-
TGCGCCAGTAGGGCCTCCAGGGGCCCAGATACGCAGTATTTT
CASRASRGPDTQYF
>TRBJ1-3|TRBV28|-|-
TGTGCCAGCACTAAGCAGGCCCTTGGAAACACCATATATTTT
CASTKQALGNTIYF
>TRBJ2-5|TRBV4-1|-|-
TGCGCCAGCACCCCTATCAATGAGCAGTACTTC
CASTPINEQYF
>TRBJ1-4|TRBV4-2|-|TRBD1
TGTGCCAGCAGCCAACGGGGACAGGCTCCTGTGGGTGAAGAACTGTTTTTT
CASSQRGQAPVGEELFF